This note documents a single T cell receptor beta chain sequence. The antigen remains unidentified. Losses at the gene ends were 2 bases for V and 2 bases for J; bases not matched to a gene: 2. This CDR3 has 13 amino acids. Germline V CDR1 and CDR2: DFQATT, SNEGSKA (reference sequence). cDNA libraries for TCR beta contained unique molecular identifiers. MiXCR, applied by TCRdb to the PCR reads, yields one record per CDR3 protein. The sample consists of some 700,000 distinct CDR3 sequences, 55% to 60% of them appearing once. The data originate from a study of post-analysis software for immune sequencing data. Study-level findings and limits: Versus controls, multiple sclerosis patients showed significantly lower diversity (normalized Chao1). Four or five TRBV segments (TRBV5-6, TRBV5-1 and TRBV20-1 among them) occurred more frequently in patients than in controls.

This TCR was recovered from a girl aged 2 to 9 with multiple sclerosis. The rearrangement links TRBV20-1 to TRBJ1-1; 7 bases fit TRBD1. Sequencing was carried out using blood. The CDR3 reads CSARRTGNTEAFF. In nucleotides, the CDR3 is TGCAGTGCTAGACGGACAGGTAACACTGAAGCTTTCTTT.